The entry below describes one TCR beta chain. Many counts were recorded for this clonotype. It lacks a known antigen. Per-base quality was not reported, and no clone a single base away is much larger than it. The sample comes from a study of T cells in Graves' hyperthyroidism and ophthalmopathy (dated by TCRdb to 2018 to 2020). In the study overall: Peripheral blood was sampled at the time of initial diagnosis, prior to any treatment. Whether ophthalmopathy could be predicted prospectively was tested in an independent validation cohort made up of approximately 19 hyperthyroidism patients plus 17 patients who later progressed to ophthalmopathy. A discovery cohort of approximately 100 patients, 43 with Graves' ophthalmopathy and approximately 55 with stable Graves' hyperthyroidism, was used to find distinguishing TCR V-J signatures. The paper describes TCR Vbeta CDR3 sequencing of about 140 peripheral blood samples, made up of fewer than 50 ophthalmopathy patients, around 78 hyperthyroidism patients and approximately 17 progressor patients. The roughly 100 discovery patients were randomly divided into training and test sets at a 7:3 ratio. The study also compared thyroid tissue and blood T-cell repertoires from 6 or 7 Graves' hyperthyroidism patients. After blood sampling, hyperthyroidism patients were treated with methimazole at a starting dose of 30 mg daily, and ophthalmopathy patients were treated with high-dose intravenous methylprednisolone. What the study reported, not specific to this receptor: No statistical method was used to fix the sample size in advance, and group allocation was not hidden from the investigators. A model built on a 13 V-J signature distinguished ophthalmopathy from stable hyperthyroidism, reaching approximately 89% sensitivity and around 81% specificity in cross-validation and 80%/75% in testing. Blood samples also contained most of the expanded thyroid clonotypes (frequency above 0.001), which suggests that blood repertoires may reflect thyroid immune responses. In validation, progression to ophthalmopathy was predicted by the model with about 70% sensitivity and roughly 76% specificity, a median of roughly 6.4 months before onset.

The TCR beta CDR3 regions were amplified from the RNA transcripts. A first-round RT-PCR of the TCR CDR3 used the HTBI primer set with the Qiagen OneStep RT-PCR kit. Libraries were constructed in a second round of multiplex PCR, after which size selection and purification were performed. Sequencing of the libraries was done on an Illumina HiSeq2000 using paired-end 100 bp reads. The paper's processing steps were these. SOAPnuke was used to process the raw data, throwing out any read that contained adapters or uncalled bases, had a mean Phred below 15, or lacked an exact constant-primer or identifier match. High-quality paired reads were merged with COPE v1.2.5, and unique nucleotide sequences were defined as clonotypes. MiTCR v1.1 was used to align the clonotypes against IMGT TRBV, TRBD and TRBJ reference segments. The analysis was restricted to V-J combinations with a frequency above 0.0001, which together covered about 99% of the repertoires. The TCS score was defined as the ratio of F50 (clonal expansion) to E x V (chaos), calculated using BLOSUM62-based TCRdist between CDR3 peptides within each V-J. Welch's t-statistics and random forest reduced fewer than 600 V-J features to roughly 13, which were used in a naive Bayes classifier (R e1071). TCRdb's own reprocessing of the public reads used fastp at Q25 and MiXCR and kept productive beta chains. Rows with one shared CDR3 protein collapse into an entry with the most common genes and DNA. The V and J calls and clone size are TCRdb's, not the authors'. The sample table records about 350,000 distinct CDR3 sequences; roughly 20% of these occur just once. The ten largest clones capture 15% of the sample.

Trimmed from V: 7 bases; trimmed from J: 6 bases; junction bases lacking a gene match: 6. The germline V gene specifies ENHRY as CDR1 and SYGVKD as CDR2. Reading from cysteine to phenylalanine, the CDR3 counts 13 amino acids. This entry keeps only the CDR3 DNA: 39 bases, framed from base 1. Ophthalmopathy patients had moderately to severely active disease, Clinical Activity Score of at least 3, NOSPECS grade of at least 4, and duration under 3 months. Any patient with an uncontrolled infection, another autoimmune disease, pregnancy or lactation was excluded. Clinical symptoms, serum thyroxine and TRAb, thyroid ultrasound, and orbital computed tomography formed the basis for the diagnoses. PBMCs were isolated from more than 9 ml of fresh peripheral blood by Ficoll-Paque density gradient centrifugation. Trizol reagent was used to extract total RNA, and RNA quality was then checked on an Agilent 2100 Bioanalyzer.

The chain is made from TRBV10-3 and TRBJ2-3; TRBD2 aligns with 8 central bases. The source of this sequence is a woman between 40 and 55 years old with Graves' ophthalmopathy. The sample consisted of blood. The nucleotides are TGTGCCATCACGGGGGGGTTGCTGGATACGCAGTATTTT. Its coded protein is CAITGGLLDTQYF.